These 16 T cell receptor beta chains share one sample of origin, sequenced in a study of T cell repertoires in cytomegalovirus infection. MiXCR, run by TCRdb on the reads, gives a single entry per CDR3 protein. The table shows a few hundred thousand distinct CDR3 sequences, with around 9.5% occurring only once. Sequencing input: PBMCs. These receptors were obtained from a human donor in good health (CMV status not recorded). Some clones in this sample may be carry-over from other donors' samples.

This clonotype showed up just a few times. The V and J genes are TRBV15 and TRBJ2-5; 9 bases align to TRBD2. CDR1 is LNHNV and CDR2 is YYDKDF in the germline V gene (reference sequence). Germline trimming cut 1 base from V and 4 bases from J; bases unmatched to any gene: 10. The length of the CDR3 is 17 residues. CDR3 coding DNA: TGTGCCACCAGCAGAGTAGCGGGAGTAGTCGGAGGAGAGACCCAGTACTTC. Translation: CATSRVAGVVGGETQYF.

In its sample, this clonotype was seen many times. This chain connects TRBV7-9 to TRBJ2-7; TRBD2 aligns across 13 bases. V lost 5 bases to trimming and J lost 5 bases; unmatched junction nucleotides: 12. The germline gives CDR1 SEHNR, CDR2 FQNEAQ (reference sequence). The CDR3 covers 17 residues. The CDR3: CASSLHTSGLAGDEQYF. The CDR3 DNA is TGTGCCAGCAGCCTACACACATCCGGACTAGCGGGAGACGAGCAGTACTTC. The variable domain in full, completed from reference TRBV7-9 and TRBJ2-7, reads DTGVSQNPRHKITKRGQNVTFRCDPISEHNRLYWYRQTLGQGPEFLTYFQNEAQLEKSRLLSDRFSAERPKGSFSTLEIQRTEQGDSAMYLCASSLHTSGLAGDEQYFGPGTRLTVT.

This clonotype was seen repeatedly, ten times or more. CDR3 in DNA: TGTGCCAGCAGCCCAAGCACTGAAGCTTTCTTT. Its translation is CASSPSTEAFF. The chain couples TRBV7-2 to TRBJ1-1; no clear D. V shed 5 bases and J shed 4 bases, with 5 bases lying between them. There are 11 residues in the CDR3. The V gene's germline CDR1 is SGHTA and CDR2 FQGNSA.

The V call is TRBV12-5, the J call TRBJ1-1, with 8 bases that match TRBD1. V lost 1 base and J lost 1; bases outside the gene matches: 8. The CDR3 covers 17 residues. The germline gives CDR1 LGHNT, CDR2 FRNRAP. The CDR3 sequence is CASGLALTGEENTEAFF. The CDR3 DNA is TGTGCTAGTGGTTTGGCCCTGACAGGGGAGGAGAACACTGAAGCTTTCTTT.

This clonotype was counted only a few times. V gene TRBV12-3 or TRBV12-4 combines with J gene TRBJ1-5, with a tentative D call TRBD1 (5 bases). V dropped 5 bases and J dropped 8 bases, with 10 bases sitting between them. The CDR3 is 12 amino acids. CDR3 DNA: TGTGCCAGCAGTCGGGGAGGGGAGCCCCAGCATTTT. The encoded protein is CASSRGGEPQHF.

This clonotype appeared many times. One end of the junction is discordant with germline, which a read error may explain. The rearrangement uses TRBV7-2 and TRBJ2-7; tentatively, D is TRBD1 or TRBD2 (5 bases each). Germline V gives CDR1 SGHTA, CDR2 FQGNSA. CDR3 size: 14 residues. The CDR3 DNA is TGTGCCAGCAGCGTAGCCGGGGCCGACTACGAGCAGTACTTC. Encoded protein: CASSVAGADYEQYF.

This clonotype was seen ten or more times. The chain carries TRBV7-2 and TRBJ2-1, with TRBD1 matching over 7 bases. In germline, CDR1 is SGHTA, CDR2 FQGNSA. V dropped 5 bases and J dropped 6; count of bases not matched to a gene: 7. The length of the CDR3 is 14 residues. Written as DNA, the CDR3 is TGTGCCAGCAGCCATCGGCGACAGGGCAATGAGCAGTTCTTC. Translated, it gives CASSHRRQGNEQFF.

This clonotype was observed at least ten times. V and J are TRBV7-6 and TRBJ1-3, with no clear D. V lost 2 bases and J 0 bases, leaving 11 bases between the germline ends. The CDR3 contains 16 residues. Germline V gives CDR1 SGHVS, CDR2 FNYEAQ. This chain's CDR3 is CASSLSVPGSGNTIYF. The CDR3 region has the DNA TGTGCCAGCAGCTTATCCGTTCCCGGCTCTGGAAACACCATATATTTT. The complete variable domain, with remaining parts taken from reference TRBV7-6 and TRBJ1-3, reads GAGVSQSPRYKVTKRGQDVALRCDPISGHVSLYWYRQALGQGPEFLTYFNYEAQQDKSGLPNDRFSAERPEGSISTLTIQRTEQRDSAMYRCASSLSVPGSGNTIYFGEGSWLTVV.

This clonotype was recorded at least ten times. The chain uses TRBV10-3 and TRBJ2-7, with D unclear. The CDR3 spans 14 residues. V lost 1 base and J 5 bases, leaving 12 bases between the germline ends. Germline-derived CDR1 and CDR2 are ENHRY and SYGVKD. The CDR3 nucleotides read TGTGCCATCAGTGAGTATGAGACTGGGGACGAGCAGTACTTC. This translates into CAISEYETGDEQYF.

This chain connects TRBV7-3 to TRBJ1-5; 7 bases align to TRBD1. This CDR3 has 18 residues. Losses at the gene ends were 5 bases for V and 2 bases for J; bases not matched to a gene: 15. The germline V gene encodes CDR1 SGHTA and CDR2 FQGTGA. The CDR3 loop is CASSRFDREGHGNQPQHF. The CDR3 coding sequence is TGTGCCAGCAGCCGATTTGACAGGGAAGGTCACGGCAATCAGCCCCAGCATTTT. Full variable domain (rest looked up from reference TRBV7-3 and TRBJ1-5): GAGVSQTPSNKVTEKGKYVELRCDPISGHTALYWYRQSLGQGPEFLIYFQGTGAADDSGLPNDRFFAVRPEGSVSTLKIQRTERGDSAVYLCASSRFDREGHGNQPQHFGDGTRLSIL.

The chain employs TRBV20-1 and TRBJ1-5; 7 nucleotides match TRBD1. Germline V gives CDR1 DFQATT, CDR2 SNEGSKA (reference sequence). J lost 9 bases, V lost 7 bases, and 15 bases had no gene match. The CDR3 is 14 residues long. DNA of the CDR3: TGCAGTGTCGGGACAGTGGGAGAAATCGGGCCCCAGCATTTT. It encodes CSVGTVGEIGPQHF.

This clonotype was counted at least ten times. This chain uses TRBV7-2 with TRBJ2-3; 7 positions agree with TRBD2. This CDR3 has 15 residues. Unmatched junction bases numbered 2, after V lost 2 bases and J lost 0 bases. Germline lookup yields CDR1 SGHTA and CDR2 FQGNSA. The CDR3 is CASSLSGESTDTQYF. The CDR3 DNA sequence: TGTGCCAGCAGCTTAAGCGGGGAAAGCACAGATACGCAGTATTTT.

V is TRBV20-1 and J is TRBJ2-3, with TRBD1 matching over 11 bases. From germline, CDR1 is DFQATT and CDR2 SNEGSKA (reference sequence). After removal of 5 bases from V and 6 bases from J, the junction contained 4 bases not matched to a gene. CDR3 size: 13 residues. DNA for the CDR3: TGCAGTGCTGGACAGGGGGCTATGGATACGCAGTATTTT. Residues: CSAGQGAMDTQYF.

This clonotype was observed a handful of times. The chain has TRBV28 and TRBJ2-2, with D unclear. CDR3 length: 15 amino acids. Germline V gene data show CDR1 as MDHEN and CDR2 as SYDVKM. V shed 3 bases and J shed 7 bases, with 15 bases lying between them. The CDR3: CASSFPRFPGGELFF. As DNA, the CDR3 is TGTGCCAGCAGTTTTCCCAGGTTCCCTGGCGGGGAGCTGTTTTTT.

This clonotype was seen a handful of times. The rearrangement joins TRBV7-9 to TRBJ2-3, with D unresolved. Trimming took 6 bases from V and 3 from J, leaving 4 bases between them. The V gene's germline CDR1 is SEHNR and CDR2 FQNEAQ (reference sequence). The CDR3 extends over 11 amino acids. DNA for the CDR3: TGTGCCAGCAGGAGGACAGATACGCAGTATTTT. Protein product: CASRRTDTQYF.

This rearrangement joins TRBV7-2 to TRBJ2-7, with TRBD1 matching over 8 bases. From germline, CDR1 is SGHTA and CDR2 FQGNSA. CDR3 length: 15 residues. Unmatched junction bases numbered 6, after V lost 0 bases and J lost 5 bases. CDR3 coding DNA: TGTGCCAGCAGCTTAGCGGCGACAGGGGTTAACGAGCAGTACTTC. This sequence encodes CASSLAATGVNEQYF.